Listed below are T cell receptor beta chains from one sample, sequenced in a study of blood T cell repertoires in COVID-19. The table came from immunoSEQ multiplex PCR; TCRdb's copy has only in-frame clones and leaves some out. The repertoire holds about 140,000 clones, with approximately 86% as singletons. Source material: peripheral blood. The receptors here all came from a human donor in a cohort sampled during active COVID-19. The CDR3 runs from the conserved cysteine through the conserved F or W. D genes are given only for firm matches. Clone size is shown for a subset of rows, as once, few, many or a class of expanded clone.

clone size	D gene	J gene	V gene	CDR3 protein	CDR3 DNA
-	TRBD2	TRBJ2-7	TRBV6-5	CAIKRDGLEQYF	TGTGCCATCAAGCGGGACGGCCTGGAGCAGTACTTC
-	TRBD2	TRBJ2-2	TRBV19	CASSRTSGRALDGELFF	TGTGCCAGTAGCAGGACTAGCGGGAGGGCCTTGGACGGGGAGCTGTTTTTT
-	TRBD2	TRBJ2-1	TRBV4-1	CASSLLAGANNEQFF	TGCGCCAGCAGCCTCCTAGCGGGAGCAAACAATGAGCAGTTCTTC
-	-	TRBJ2-7	TRBV2	CASKPQGVLYEQYF	TGTGCCAGCAAGCCCCAGGGCGTATTGTACGAGCAGTACTTC
once	TRBD2	TRBJ2-5	TRBV24-1	CATSEGSGGTQETQYF	TGTGCCACCAGTGAGGGTAGCGGGGGAACCCAAGAGACCCAGTACTTC
-	-	TRBJ2-7	TRBV28	CASRSTGTGVYEQYF	TGTGCCAGCAGGTCGACAGGGACGGGGGTCTACGAGCAGTACTTC
-	TRBD1	TRBJ2-7	TRBV27	CASSHSGQGPYEQYF	TGTGCCAGCAGCCACTCGGGACAGGGACCCTACGAGCAGTACTTC
-	-	TRBJ2-5	TRBV19	CASRLTGRGWETQYF	TGTGCCAGTAGACTTACAGGGAGGGGCTGGGAGACCCAGTACTTC
-	TRBD1	TRBJ1-5	TRBV27	CASSSRTGLINNQPQHF	TGTGCCAGCAGTTCCCGGACAGGGCTAATTAACAATCAGCCCCAGCATTTT
-	-	TRBJ2-7	TRBV28	CASRHDRLKSGEQYF	TGTGCCAGCAGGCACGACAGGCTAAAGTCGGGCGAGCAGTACTTC
-	TRBD2	TRBJ2-1	TRBV20-1	CSASTLAGGDYNEQFF	TGCAGTGCTAGTACCCTAGCGGGGGGGGATTACAATGAGCAGTTCTTC
-	-	TRBJ1-5	TRBV5-1	CASSLFPVTGYSNQPQHF	TGCGCCAGCAGCTTGTTCCCCGTGACAGGTTATAGCAATCAGCCCCAGCATTTT
-	-	TRBJ2-7	TRBV6-5	CASRVGVDYEQYF	TGTGCCAGCAGGGTCGGGGTTGACTACGAGCAGTACTTC
-	TRBD1	TRBJ1-1	TRBV28	CASSTDRADEAFF	TGTGCCAGCAGTACCGACAGGGCAGATGAAGCTTTCTTT
-	TRBD1	TRBJ2-1	TRBV5-5	CASSFGGQVPFF	TGTGCCAGCAGCTTTGGGGGACAGGTTCCGTTCTTC
-	TRBD1	TRBJ2-1	TRBV11-3	CASSLQGAGEQFF	TGTGCCAGCAGCTTGCAGGGGGCAGGTGAGCAGTTCTTC
-	TRBD1	TRBJ1-5	TRBV6-5	CASRGQGDSNQPQHF	TGTGCCAGCCGGGGACAGGGCGATAGCAATCAGCCCCAGCATTTT
few	TRBD1	TRBJ2-7	TRBV28	CASSLPGTGGYEQYF	TGTGCCAGCAGTTTGCCCGGGACAGGGGGCTACGAGCAGTACTTC
once	TRBD1	TRBJ2-2	TRBV28	CASSENRGRAGELFF	TGTGCCAGCAGCGAGAACAGGGGGCGCGCCGGGGAGCTGTTTTTT
many	-	TRBJ2-7	TRBV20-1	CSASSAYEQYF	TGCAGTGCTAGTTCTGCCTACGAGCAGTACTTC
-	-	TRBJ1-2	TRBV27	CASSLNRLSDYGYTF	TGTGCCAGCAGTTTAAACAGGCTATCCGACTATGGCTACACCTTC
-	-	TRBJ1-5	TRBV9	CASSPSGEPYQPQHF	TGTGCCAGCAGCCCGTCGGGGGAACCTTATCAGCCCCAGCATTTT
-	-	TRBJ2-4	TRBV28	CASSLGGAAKNIQYF	TGTGCCAGCAGTTTAGGGGGCGCGGCCAAAAACATTCAGTACTTC
-	TRBD2	TRBJ2-7	TRBV5-6	CASSRLAGGTYEQYF	TGTGCCAGCAGCCGTTTAGCGGGAGGCACCTACGAGCAGTACTTC
-	-	TRBJ1-2	TRBV5-5	CASSYRANYGYTF	TGTGCCAGCAGCTACAGGGCTAACTATGGCTACACCTTC
-	-	TRBJ1-5	TRBV2	CASGRQGQPQHF	TGTGCCAGCGGGCGGCAGGGGCAGCCCCAGCATTTT
-	TRBD1	TRBJ2-1	TRBV6-1	CASSEQGAGSYNEQFF	TGTGCCAGCAGTGAACAGGGGGCGGGCTCCTACAATGAGCAGTTCTTC
-	TRBD1	TRBJ1-4	TRBV28	CASSFQGANEKLFF	TGTGCCAGCAGTTTCCAGGGGGCAAATGAAAAACTGTTTTTT
-	-	TRBJ2-1	TRBV11-2	CASSTYRSASYNEQFF	TGTGCCAGCAGCACCTATAGGAGCGCCTCCTACAATGAGCAGTTCTTC
-	-	TRBJ2-7	TRBV15	CATSREAGFSYEQYF	TGTGCCACCAGCAGAGAAGCGGGTTTTTCCTACGAGCAGTACTTC
-	-	TRBJ2-5	TRBV29-1	CSVDVGGIETQYF	TGCAGCGTTGACGTCGGAGGGATAGAGACCCAGTACTTC
once	-	TRBJ2-7	TRBV11-2	CASVGLTYEQYF	TGTGCCAGCGTCGGTTTAACCTACGAGCAGTACTTC
-	TRBD1	TRBJ2-3	TRBV19	CASTTGQGADTQYF	TGTGCCAGTACTACTGGACAGGGGGCAGATACGCAGTATTTT
once	TRBD2	TRBJ2-7	TRBV2	CASSPGLAGFGEQYF	TGTGCCAGCAGTCCGGGACTAGCGGGCTTTGGAGAGCAGTACTTC
-	TRBD1	TRBJ2-7	TRBV27	CASSPGTGGYEQYF	TGTGCCAGCAGTCCCGGGACAGGGGGCTACGAGCAGTACTTC
-	-	TRBJ2-1	TRBV5-1	CASSSGLTSEQFF	TGCGCCAGCAGCTCGGGCCTTACTAGTGAGCAGTTCTTC
-	TRBD1	TRBJ1-3	TRBV6-4	CASHRDRQSSGNTIYF	TGTGCCAGTCACCGGGACAGACAATCCTCTGGAAACACCATATATTTT
-	TRBD1	TRBJ1-6	TRBV2	CASTGQGALSPLHF	TGTGCCAGCACCGGACAGGGGGCGCTTTCACCCCTCCACTTT
-	-	TRBJ2-7	TRBV21-1	CASSKEGVPYEQYF	TGTGCCAGCAGCAAAGAAGGGGTCCCCTACGAGCAGTACTTC
-	-	TRBJ2-7	TRBV4-1	CASSQEIRVPYEQYF	TGCGCCAGCAGCCAAGAGATCAGGGTGCCCTACGAGCAGTACTTC
-	-	TRBJ2-3	TRBV7-2	CASSLRGLRSTDTQYF	TGTGCCAGCAGCTTAAGGGGCTTACGTAGCACAGATACGCAGTATTTT
-	TRBD1	TRBJ2-7	TRBV28	CASSTGQGRGQYF	TGTGCCAGCAGCACCGGACAGGGACGGGGGCAGTACTTC
-	-	TRBJ2-3	TRBV7-9	CASSALTSTDTQYF	TGTGCCAGCAGCGCCCTGACAAGCACAGATACGCAGTATTTT
-	TRBD2	TRBJ2-5	TRBV6-5	CATHDGRRETQYF	TGTGCCACCCACGACGGGAGGAGGGAGACCCAGTACTTC
-	-	TRBJ1-1	TRBV28	CASSSTSQLGAFF	TGTGCCAGCAGTTCAACAAGCCAGCTAGGAGCTTTCTTT
-	-	TRBJ2-3	TRBV5-4	CASSSTERDTQYF	TGTGCCAGCAGCTCGACGGAGAGGGATACGCAGTATTTT
-	-	TRBJ1-5	TRBV28	CASSLLILISGSNQPQHF	TGTGCCAGCAGTTTATTAATATTGATTAGCGGGAGCAATCAGCCCCAGCATTTT
-	-	TRBJ2-5	TRBV9	CASSVGGRSQETQYF	TGTGCCAGCAGCGTGGGAGGACGGAGCCAAGAGACCCAGTACTTC
-	TRBD1	TRBJ1-6	TRBV20-1	CSASRTTGTVNSPLHF	TGCAGTGCTAGTCGGACCACCGGGACAGTCAATTCACCCCTCCACTTT
-	-	TRBJ1-4	TRBV6-6	CATATGPLFGGGKLFF	TGTGCCACCGCGACGGGACCCCTATTCGGCGGGGGAAAACTGTTTTTT
-	-	TRBJ1-1	TRBV5-1	CASQGKFGGSNTEAFF	TGCGCCAGCCAAGGGAAATTTGGGGGCTCGAACACTGAAGCTTTCTTT
-	TRBD1	TRBJ1-6	TRBV6-5	CASTRSGTGASPLHF	TGTGCCAGCACCCGATCCGGGACAGGGGCTTCACCCCTCCACTTT
-	-	TRBJ1-1	TRBV7-8	CASSSLVNTEAFF	TGTGCCAGCAGCTCGTTAGTGAACACTGAAGCTTTCTTT
-	TRBD1	TRBJ2-5	TRBV2	CASSLQGPYETQYF	TGTGCCAGCAGCCTACAGGGGCCTTATGAGACCCAGTACTTC
-	-	TRBJ1-1	TRBV19	CASSIGGNPNTEAFF	TGTGCCAGTAGTATAGGGGGCAATCCGAACACTGAAGCTTTCTTT
-	-	TRBJ2-7	TRBV5-1	CASSLASALEYEQYF	TGCGCCAGCAGCTTGGCATCCGCCCTAGAATACGAGCAGTACTTC
-	TRBD1	TRBJ1-2	TRBV28	CASGGTATQQDYGYTF	TGTGCCAGCGGAGGGACAGCTACCCAGCAAGACTATGGCTACACCTTC
-	-	TRBJ1-1	TRBV3-1/TRBV3-2	CASSQVNTEAFF	TGTGCCAGCAGCCAAGTAAACACTGAAGCTTTCTTT
-	TRBD1	TRBJ1-5	TRBV28	CASSLGGQGNQPQHF	TGTGCCAGCAGTTTAGGAGGACAGGGCAATCAGCCCCAGCATTTT
many	TRBD1	TRBJ2-7	TRBV11-1	CASSLTGGNMNEQYF	TGTGCCAGCAGCTTAACAGGGGGGAATATGAACGAGCAGTACTTC